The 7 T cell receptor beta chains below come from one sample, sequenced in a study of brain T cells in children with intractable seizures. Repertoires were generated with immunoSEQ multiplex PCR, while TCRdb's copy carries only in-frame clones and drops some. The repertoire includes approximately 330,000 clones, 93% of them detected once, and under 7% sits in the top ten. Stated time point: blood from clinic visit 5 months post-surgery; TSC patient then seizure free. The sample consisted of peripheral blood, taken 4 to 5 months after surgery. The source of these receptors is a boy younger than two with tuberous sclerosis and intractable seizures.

Written as DNA, the CDR3 is TGTGCCAGCAGCGTAGCTAGCGGGGCTACTACCTACGAGCAGTACTTC. The encoded protein is CASSVASGATTYEQYF. The chain recombines TRBV9 with TRBJ2-7; 9 bases line up with TRBD2. Trimming at V came to 0 bases and at J to 2 bases, leaving 6 bases not matched to a gene. The germline gives CDR1 SGDLS, CDR2 YYNGEE. The CDR3 has 16 amino acids.

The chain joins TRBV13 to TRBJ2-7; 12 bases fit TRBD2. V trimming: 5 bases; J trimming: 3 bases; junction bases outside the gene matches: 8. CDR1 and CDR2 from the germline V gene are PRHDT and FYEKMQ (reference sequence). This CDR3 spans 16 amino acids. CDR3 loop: CASSPRLAGDSYEQYF. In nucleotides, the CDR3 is TGTGCCAGCAGCCCTCGACTAGCGGGAGACAGCTACGAGCAGTACTTC.

Written as DNA, the CDR3 is TGTGCCAGCAGCTTAGAGGGAACGGCCGGGGAGCTGTTTTTT. It specifies CASSLEGTAGELFF. The V and J genes are TRBV7-9 and TRBJ2-2; D gene ambiguous. This CDR3 contains 14 residues. The V end lost 1 base, the J end lost 6 bases, and 9 bases lay between the germline ends. Germline CDR1 is SEHNR and CDR2 is FQNEAQ (reference sequence).

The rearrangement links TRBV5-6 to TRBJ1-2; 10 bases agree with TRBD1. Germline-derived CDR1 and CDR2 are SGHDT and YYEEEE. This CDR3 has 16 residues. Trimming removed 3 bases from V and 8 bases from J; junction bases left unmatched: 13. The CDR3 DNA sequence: TGTGCCAGCAGCTGGACTCCGGGGACAGGGGATGGAGGCTACACCTTC. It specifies CASSWTPGTGDGGYTF.

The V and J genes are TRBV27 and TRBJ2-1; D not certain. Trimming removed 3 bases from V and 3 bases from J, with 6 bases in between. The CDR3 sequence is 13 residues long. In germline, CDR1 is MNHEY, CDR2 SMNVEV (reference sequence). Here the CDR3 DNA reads TGTGCCAGCAGTTTCAGTCTCTACAATGAGCAGTTCTTC. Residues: CASSFSLYNEQFF.

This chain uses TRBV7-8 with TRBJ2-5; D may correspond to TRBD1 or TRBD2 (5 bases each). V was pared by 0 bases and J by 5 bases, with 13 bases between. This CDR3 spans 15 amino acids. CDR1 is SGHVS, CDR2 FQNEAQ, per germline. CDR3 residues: CASSLAMGPYETQYF. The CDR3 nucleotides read TGTGCCAGCAGCTTAGCGATGGGACCATATGAGACCCAGTACTTC. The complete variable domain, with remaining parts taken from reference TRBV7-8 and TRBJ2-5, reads GAGVSQSPRYKVAKRGQDVALRCDPISGHVSLFWYQQALGQGPEFLTYFQNEAQLDKSGLPSDRFFAERPEGSVSTLKIQRTQQEDSAVYLCASSLAMGPYETQYFGPGTRLLVL.

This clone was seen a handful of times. CDR3 residues: CASSYGGASYEQYF. The CDR3 nucleotides are TGTGCCAGCAGTTACGGCGGGGCCTCCTACGAGCAGTACTTC. The chain recombines TRBV6-6 with TRBJ2-7, with a weak D call TRBD2 (6 bases). V was cut by 2 bases and J by 0 bases, with 8 bases left in between. Germline V gene lookup returns CDR1 MNHNY and CDR2 SVGAGI (reference sequence). The CDR3 is 14 residues long.